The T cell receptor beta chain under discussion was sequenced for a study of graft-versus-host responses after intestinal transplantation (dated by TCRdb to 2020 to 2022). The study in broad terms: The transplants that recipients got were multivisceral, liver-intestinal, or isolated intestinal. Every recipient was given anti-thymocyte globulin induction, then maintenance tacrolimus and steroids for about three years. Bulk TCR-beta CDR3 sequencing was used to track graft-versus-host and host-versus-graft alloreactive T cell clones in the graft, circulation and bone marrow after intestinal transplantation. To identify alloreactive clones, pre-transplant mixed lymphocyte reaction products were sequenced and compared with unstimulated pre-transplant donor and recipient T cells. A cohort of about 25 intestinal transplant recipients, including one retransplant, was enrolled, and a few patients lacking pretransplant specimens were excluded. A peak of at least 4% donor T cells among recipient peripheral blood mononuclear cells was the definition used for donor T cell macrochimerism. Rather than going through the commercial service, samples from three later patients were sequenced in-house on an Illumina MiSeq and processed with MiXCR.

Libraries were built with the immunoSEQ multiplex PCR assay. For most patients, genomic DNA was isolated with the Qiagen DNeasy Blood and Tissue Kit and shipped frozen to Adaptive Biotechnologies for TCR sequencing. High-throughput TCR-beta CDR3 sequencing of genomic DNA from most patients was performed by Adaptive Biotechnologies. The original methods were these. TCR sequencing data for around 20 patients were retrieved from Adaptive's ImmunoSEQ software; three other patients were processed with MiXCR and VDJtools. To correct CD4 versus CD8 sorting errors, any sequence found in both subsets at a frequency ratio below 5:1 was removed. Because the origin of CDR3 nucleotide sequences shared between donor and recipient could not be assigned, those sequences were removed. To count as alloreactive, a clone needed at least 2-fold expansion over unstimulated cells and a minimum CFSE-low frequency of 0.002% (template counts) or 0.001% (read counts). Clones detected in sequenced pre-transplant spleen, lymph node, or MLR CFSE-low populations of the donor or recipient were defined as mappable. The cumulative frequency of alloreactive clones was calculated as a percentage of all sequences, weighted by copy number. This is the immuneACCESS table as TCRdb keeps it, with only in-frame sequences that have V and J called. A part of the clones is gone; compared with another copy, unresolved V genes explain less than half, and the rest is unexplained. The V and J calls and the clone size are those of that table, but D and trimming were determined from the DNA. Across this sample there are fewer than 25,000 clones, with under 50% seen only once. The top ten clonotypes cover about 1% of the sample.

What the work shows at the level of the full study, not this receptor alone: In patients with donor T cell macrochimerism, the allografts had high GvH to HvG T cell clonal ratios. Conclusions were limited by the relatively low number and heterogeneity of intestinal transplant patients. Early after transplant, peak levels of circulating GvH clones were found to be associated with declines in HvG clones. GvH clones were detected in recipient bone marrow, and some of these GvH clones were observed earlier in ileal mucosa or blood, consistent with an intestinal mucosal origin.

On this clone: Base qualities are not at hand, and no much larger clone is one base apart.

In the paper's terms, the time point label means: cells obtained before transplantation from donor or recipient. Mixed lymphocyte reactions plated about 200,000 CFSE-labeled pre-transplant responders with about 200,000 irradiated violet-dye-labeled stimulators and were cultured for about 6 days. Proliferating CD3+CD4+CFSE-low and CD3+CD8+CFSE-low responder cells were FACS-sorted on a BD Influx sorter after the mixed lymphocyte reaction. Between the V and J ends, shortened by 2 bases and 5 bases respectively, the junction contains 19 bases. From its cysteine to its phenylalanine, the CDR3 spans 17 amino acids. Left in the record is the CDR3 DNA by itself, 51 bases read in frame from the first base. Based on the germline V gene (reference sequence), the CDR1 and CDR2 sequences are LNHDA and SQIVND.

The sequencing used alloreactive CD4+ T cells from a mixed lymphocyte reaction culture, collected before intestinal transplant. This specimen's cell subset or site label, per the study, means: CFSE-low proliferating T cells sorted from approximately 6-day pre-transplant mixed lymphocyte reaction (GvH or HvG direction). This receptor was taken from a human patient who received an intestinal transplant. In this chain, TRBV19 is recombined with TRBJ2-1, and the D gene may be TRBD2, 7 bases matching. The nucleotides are TGTGCCAGTAGTATATTCCGGGGGGCAGCCCCAAACAATGAGCAGTTCTTC. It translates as CASSIFRGAAPNNEQFF. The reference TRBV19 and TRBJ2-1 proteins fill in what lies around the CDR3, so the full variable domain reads DGGITQSPKYLFRKEGQNVTLSCEQNLNHDAMYWYRQDPGQGLRLIYYSQIVNDFQKGDIAEGYSVSREKKESFPLTVTSAQKNPTAFYLCASSIFRGAAPNNEQFFGPGTRLTVL.